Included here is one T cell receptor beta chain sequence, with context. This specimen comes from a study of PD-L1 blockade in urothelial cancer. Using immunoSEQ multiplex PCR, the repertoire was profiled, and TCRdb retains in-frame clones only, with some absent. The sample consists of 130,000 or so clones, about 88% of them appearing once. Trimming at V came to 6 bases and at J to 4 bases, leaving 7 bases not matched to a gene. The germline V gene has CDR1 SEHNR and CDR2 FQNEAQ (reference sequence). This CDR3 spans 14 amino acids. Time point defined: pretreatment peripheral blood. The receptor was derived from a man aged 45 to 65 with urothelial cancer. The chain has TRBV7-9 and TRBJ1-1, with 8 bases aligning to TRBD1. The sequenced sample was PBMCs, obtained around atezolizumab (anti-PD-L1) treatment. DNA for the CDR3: TGTGCCAGCAGTGAACAGGGGGTGGGCACTGAAGCTTTCTTT. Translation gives CASSEQGVGTEAFF. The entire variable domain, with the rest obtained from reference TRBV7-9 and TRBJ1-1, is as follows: DTGVSQNPRHKITKRGQNVTFRCDPISEHNRLYWYRQTLGQGPEFLTYFQNEAQLEKSRLLSDRFSAERPKGSFSTLEIQRTEQGDSAMYLCASSEQGVGTEAFFGQGTRLTVV.